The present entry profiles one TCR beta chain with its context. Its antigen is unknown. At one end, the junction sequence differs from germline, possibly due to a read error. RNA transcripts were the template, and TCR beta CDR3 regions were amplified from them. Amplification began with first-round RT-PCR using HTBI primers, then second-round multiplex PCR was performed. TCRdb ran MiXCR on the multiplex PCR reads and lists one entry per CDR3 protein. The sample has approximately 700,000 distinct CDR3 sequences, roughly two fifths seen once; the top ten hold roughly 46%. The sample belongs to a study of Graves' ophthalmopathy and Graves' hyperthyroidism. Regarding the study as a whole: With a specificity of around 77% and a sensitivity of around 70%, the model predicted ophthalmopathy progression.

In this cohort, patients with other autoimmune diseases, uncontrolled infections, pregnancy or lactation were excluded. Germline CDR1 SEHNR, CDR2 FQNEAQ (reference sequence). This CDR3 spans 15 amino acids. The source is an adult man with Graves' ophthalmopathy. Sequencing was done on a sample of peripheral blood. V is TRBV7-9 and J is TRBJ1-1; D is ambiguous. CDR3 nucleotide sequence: TGCGCCAGCAGCCAAGATCCCCGGGCCCGCGGAGAAGCTTTCTTT. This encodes CASSQDPRARGEAFF.